The present entry profiles one T cell receptor beta chain with its context. Its antigen is currently unknown. With 60 Vbeta and 13 Jbeta primers, the PCR was carried out. TCRdb's table, derived via immunoSEQ multiplex PCR, lists solely in-frame clones and lacks some. The top ten clones hold approximately 6% of a sample with approximately 130,000 clones, roughly 78% of them seen once. This sample is drawn from a study of cytomegalovirus exposure and HLA in healthy donors. The V segment lost 4 bases and the J segment 5 bases; nucleotides outside the gene matches: 11. The length of the CDR3 is 15 residues. Germline lookup yields CDR1 SGHDT and CDR2 YYEEEE. General study points: Listed as cytomegalovirus-associated were 150 to 200 TCR beta chains. In a later analysis, DRB1 alleles had the most associated TCRs; HLA-C alleles the fewest. Reports indicated that the classifier achieved high specificity and sensitivity in diagnosing cytomegalovirus status. When analyzed later, a missense DCLRE1C variant was found to be linked to TCR beta V- and J-gene trimming.

The sample comprised PBMCs. This chain connects TRBV5-6 to TRBJ2-7; 8 nucleotides agree with TRBD2. The receptor was derived from a middle-aged woman in good health and CMV-seronegative. As DNA, the CDR3 is TGTGCCAGCAGCCCCCTCCGACTAGCGTCCGACGAGCAGTACTTC. It codes for CASSPLRLASDEQYF. The full variable domain, rest sourced from reference TRBV5-6 and TRBJ2-7, is DAGVTQSPTHLIKTRGQQVTLRCSPKSGHDTVSWYQQALGQGPQFIFQYYEEEERQRGNFPDRFSGHQFPNYSSELNVNALLLGDSALYLCASSPLRLASDEQYFGPGTRLTVT.